Shown below are 8 T cell receptor beta chains from a single sample sequenced in a study of vaccination effects on CD4 cells after COVID-19. Before sequencing took place, the ViraFEST assay used viral peptide pools to expand antigen-specific CD4+ T cells. The authors isolated CD4+ T cells after about eleven days of culture. Subjects were given two BNT162b2 or mRNA-1273 vaccine doses. Antigens for these TCRs are unknown. The method was immunoSEQ multiplex PCR; TCRdb's version includes in-frame clones alone and lacks a portion of them. Found here are 25,000 or so clones, around 70% of them singletons; the top ten hold 7.8%. The source material was CD4+ T cells from PBMCs cultured with SARS-CoV-2 spike peptides, sampled after COVID-19 vaccination. The receptors come from a human donor who received a COVID-19 vaccine.

This chain connects TRBV10-3 to TRBJ2-7; weak D call: TRBD2 (6 bases). This CDR3 has 15 residues. The germline CDR1 and CDR2 sequences are ENHRY and SYGVKD. Trimming took off 4 bases at V and 1 base at J, with 14 bases between the two ends. CDR3 in amino acids: CAISVWGGGSYEQYF. DNA of the CDR3: TGTGCCATCAGTGTTTGGGGCGGAGGGTCCTACGAGCAGTACTTC.

This clone was picked up a small number of times. The chain couples TRBV14 to TRBJ2-2, with TRBD1 matching 8 bases. CDR1 and CDR2 from the germline V gene are SGHDN and FVKESK. The CDR3 runs to 17 residues. V shed 7 bases, J shed 4 bases, and the junction held 14 bases outside the gene matches. Here the CDR3 reads CASTDRGGRGSTGELFF. The CDR3 bases are TGTGCCAGCACCGACAGGGGTGGCAGGGGGAGCACCGGGGAGCTGTTTTTT.

The V gene is TRBV2, the J gene TRBJ1-6; D not resolved. The CDR3 contains 12 residues. V was clipped by 1 base and J by 9 bases, with 4 bases between them. Germline V gene sequence: CDR1 SNHLY, CDR2 FYNNEI. CDR3 residues: CASSEGASPLHF. Written as DNA, the CDR3 is TGTGCCAGCAGTGAAGGGGCTTCACCCCTCCACTTT.

The chain recombines TRBV6-6 with TRBJ1-5; D unclear. CDR1 and CDR2 (germline): MNHNY, SVGAGI (reference sequence). Trimming took 6 bases from V and 7 from J, leaving 13 bases between them. CDR3 size: 13 residues. CDR3 loop: CASSAEGDQPQHF. CDR3 sequence (DNA): TGTGCCAGCAGCGCGGAGGGTGACCAGCCCCAGCATTTT.

This clone was recorded once. The chain employs TRBV2 and TRBJ1-3, with D tentatively TRBD1 (5 bases). Germline V gives CDR1 SNHLY, CDR2 FYNNEI. Trimming left V 3 bases short and J 9 bases short, with 21 bases between. This CDR3 contains 16 residues. CDR3 region: CASSEKRDSFGGTIYF. For the CDR3, the DNA is TGTGCCAGCAGTGAGAAGAGGGATTCCTTTGGGGGCACCATATATTTT.

This clone was recorded a few times. The chain has TRBV5-4 and TRBJ2-3, with 9 bases lining up with TRBD2. With 5 bases clipped from V and 1 base from J, the junction kept 5 bases outside the gene matches. The CDR3 is 15 amino acids. CDR1 is SGHNT, CDR2 YYREEE, per germline (reference sequence). The chain's CDR3 is CASRLAGARTDTQYF. The CDR3 nucleotides read TGTGCCAGCAGGTTAGCGGGAGCCCGCACAGATACGCAGTATTTT.

This rearrangement joins TRBV10-3 to TRBJ2-1; 10 bases match TRBD1. Germline assignment: CDR1 ENHRY and CDR2 SYGVKD. The CDR3 has 15 residues. V was clipped by 4 bases and J by 4 bases; unmatched bases: 4. The CDR3 DNA follows: TGTGCCATCAGTGGAAGGGACAGGGGATACAATGAGCAGTTCTTC. This sequence encodes CAISGRDRGYNEQFF.

The V gene is TRBV19, the J gene TRBJ2-1; D might be TRBD1 (6 bases). The CDR3 extends over 16 amino acids. The germline CDR1 and CDR2 sequences are LNHDA and SQIVND (reference sequence). Trimming cost V 2 bases and J 7 bases, with 18 bases left between them. The CDR3 sequence: CASSIFPVQGRNEQFF. The CDR3 DNA follows: TGTGCCAGTAGTATATTCCCCGTACAGGGCAGGAATGAGCAGTTCTTC.